This entry lists 9 T cell receptor beta chains sequenced from one sample in a study of CD8+ T cells in alopecia areata. RNA, once extracted, was reverse transcribed into cDNA for use as the sequencing template. Generated by immunoSEQ multiplex PCR, the TCRdb table keeps only in-frame clones and is missing some. The sample holds about 120,000 clones, about 51% seen once. Sequencing input: NKG2D-low CD8+ T cells sorted from blood. Receptors were obtained from a human donor with alopecia areata.

This chain links TRBV4-1 with TRBJ2-1; possible D gene TRBD2, 6 bases. This CDR3 is 16 amino acids long. Germline CDR1 and CDR2: MGHRA and YSYEKL. The V end was cut by 0 bases, the J end by 0 bases, with 9 bases between. CDR3 bases: TGCGCCAGCAGCCAAGAAGCCGGGAGCTCCTACAATGAGCAGTTCTTC. Protein sequence: CASSQEAGSSYNEQFF.

This chain uses TRBV29-1 with TRBJ2-2, with D hard to call. The CDR3 is 11 amino acids. Germline assignment: CDR1 SQVTM and CDR2 ANQGSEA. V was shortened by 7 bases and J by 5 bases, with 8 bases between the two germline ends. As DNA, the CDR3 is TGCAGCGCCCTGAGGACCGGGGAGCTGTTTTTT. This encodes CSALRTGELFF.

The rearrangement joins TRBV30 to TRBJ2-5, with 7 nucleotides matching TRBD1. CDR1 is GTSNPN and CDR2 is SVGIG in the germline V gene (reference sequence). J lost 4 bases, V lost 2 bases, and 7 bases had no gene match. The CDR3 is 14 residues long. CDR3 in DNA: TGTGCCTGGAGTCCTTCAAGGGGGCGAGAGACCCAGTACTTC. It yields the protein CAWSPSRGRETQYF.

CDR3 sequence (DNA): TGCAGCGTTGAAGGCTCGAGCGGGGGTTCCTACGAGCAGTACTTC. This translates into CSVEGSSGGSYEQYF. The rearrangement links TRBV29-1 to TRBJ2-7; 8 bases line up with TRBD2. The CDR3 is 15 amino acids. CDR1 is SQVTM, CDR2 ANQGSEA, per germline. The trim removed 1 base at V and 1 base at J, leaving 6 bases unmatched.

The chain has TRBV4-1 and TRBJ2-5; no firm D call. There are 13 residues in the CDR3. The V and J ends lost 5 bases and 2 bases respectively, with 9 bases between them. From germline, CDR1 is MGHRA and CDR2 YSYEKL. The CDR3 is CASSERLQETQYF. The CDR3 coding sequence is TGCGCCAGCAGCGAAAGGTTGCAAGAGACCCAGTACTTC.

The J gene is TRBJ1-2, the V gene TRBV29-1; D not certain. This CDR3 has 8 residues. Germline V gene data show CDR1 as SQVTM and CDR2 as ANQGSEA. V lost 8 bases, J lost 8 bases, and 6 bases lay in between. CDR3 sequence: CSPDGYTF. The CDR3 bases are TGCAGCCCTGACGGCTACACCTTC.

V is TRBV7-2 and J is TRBJ1-1, with D possibly matching TRBD1 (5 bases). Germline V CDR1 and CDR2: SGHTA, FQGNSA. The CDR3 is made up of 11 amino acids. The ends were cut back, 2 bases at V and 8 bases at J, with 6 bases in the middle. CDR3 in amino acids: CASSLPGEAFF. In DNA, the CDR3 is TGTGCCAGCAGCTTACCAGGGGAAGCTTTCTTT.

This clone was seen a handful of times. The CDR3 DNA is TGTGCCAGCAGCTTAGAATCGTACCAAGAGACCCAGTACTTC. Translated: CASSLESYQETQYF. The chain couples TRBV7-9 to TRBJ2-5; unclear D gene. The CDR3 runs 14 residues. The germline V gene encodes CDR1 SEHNR and CDR2 FQNEAQ (reference sequence). Deletions cut 1 base from V and 0 bases from J, with 6 bases between.

The chain carries TRBV7-8 and TRBJ2-7; TRBD2 might be the D (6 bases). The CDR3 totals 14 residues. Trimming left V 2 bases short and J 3 bases short, with 11 bases between. In germline, CDR1 is SGHVS, CDR2 FQNEAQ. DNA for the CDR3: TGTGCCAGCAGCTTAAGGTCTAGCGACTACGAGCAGTACTTC. This codes for CASSLRSSDYEQYF. The variable domain in full, completed from reference TRBV7-8 and TRBJ2-7, reads GAGVSQSPRYKVAKRGQDVALRCDPISGHVSLFWYQQALGQGPEFLTYFQNEAQLDKSGLPSDRFFAERPEGSVSTLKIQRTQQEDSAVYLCASSLRSSDYEQYFGPGTRLTVT.